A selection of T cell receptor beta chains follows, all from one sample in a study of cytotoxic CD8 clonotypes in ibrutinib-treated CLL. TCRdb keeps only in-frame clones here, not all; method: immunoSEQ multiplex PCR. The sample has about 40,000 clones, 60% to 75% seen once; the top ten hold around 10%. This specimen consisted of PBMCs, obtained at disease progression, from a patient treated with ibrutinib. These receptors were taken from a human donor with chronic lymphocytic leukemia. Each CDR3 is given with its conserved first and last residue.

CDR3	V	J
CASSLTGGTEAFF	TRBV5-1	TRBJ1-1
CASEGTDTQYF	TRBV5-4	TRBJ2-3
CATSRGGAEPRKTYEQYF	TRBV15	TRBJ2-7
CASSLYGTSREQYF	TRBV27	TRBJ2-7
CASSPGSGRVDTEAFF	TRBV7-9	TRBJ1-1
CASSYQGMNTEAFF	TRBV6-5	TRBJ1-1
CASSRAGGLNEQFF	TRBV5-4	TRBJ2-1
CASSWTGRVSPGANVLTF	TRBV5-1	TRBJ2-6
CASSLGGSWGDSPLHF	TRBV27	TRBJ1-6
CASGRGLGDEQYF	TRBV27	TRBJ2-7
CAISDSSGPMIQYF	TRBV10-3	TRBJ2-7
CASSPSGSRVDTQYF	TRBV7-9	TRBJ2-3
CASSLQLAETDTQYF	TRBV5-8	TRBJ2-3
CASSFGATEPFEQYF	TRBV7-9	TRBJ2-7
CASSWMDRDNQPQHF	TRBV5-5	TRBJ1-5
CASSWDWGKYEQYF	TRBV6-5	TRBJ2-7
CASSLGLGGSETQYF	TRBV5-5	TRBJ2-5
CASSLDPAGLNNEQFF	TRBV5-1	TRBJ2-1
CASRGYVIEAFF	TRBV5-8	TRBJ1-1
CASIDKTYEQYF	TRBV25-1	TRBJ2-7
CATLPSGRAYNEQFF	TRBV7-8	TRBJ2-1
CASSAYGVGETQYF	TRBV7-7	TRBJ2-5
CASSPMDGTDTQYF	TRBV5-1	TRBJ2-3
CASSPTGQGLNTIYF	TRBV7-3	TRBJ1-3
CASSVAAESSGANVLTF	TRBV9	TRBJ2-6
CASSQLQGYYGYTF	TRBV14	TRBJ1-2
CASSSAWNEQFF	TRBV11-2	TRBJ2-1
CASSGHKRDRAYEQYF	TRBV21-1	TRBJ2-7
CASSLGLAGGFQPQHF	TRBV7-2	TRBJ1-5
CASSDGTRTDKSYNEQFF	TRBV25-1	TRBJ2-1
CASSPIFPGTGIEQYF	TRBV18	TRBJ2-7
CASSSGQLSNQPQHF	TRBV9	TRBJ1-5
CASSPNLQGSGELFF	TRBV7-9	TRBJ2-2
CASSSTSGRIYEQYF	TRBV7-9	TRBJ2-7
CASSFNTDTQYF	TRBV5-1	TRBJ2-3
CASSLGVGTEAFF	TRBV11-1	TRBJ1-1
CASSSRTHMDYEQYF	TRBV7-8	TRBJ2-7
CATNPGQGRAGYTF	TRBV6-1	TRBJ1-2
CASSLGDSLGVHGYTF	TRBV5-1	TRBJ1-2
CASSPRTGQGNNEQFF	TRBV14	TRBJ2-1
CAAYDNSGNTIYF	TRBV6-5	TRBJ1-3
CASSGSGGLNSYNEQFF	TRBV9	TRBJ2-1
CASSVGGDTQYF	TRBV9	TRBJ2-3
CATRGASSYNEQFF	TRBV7-9	TRBJ2-1
CASSPGQGVGQPQHF	TRBV18	TRBJ1-5
CASSFQAPYEQYF	TRBV5-6	TRBJ2-7
CASRRLKGTTDTQYF	TRBV2	TRBJ2-3
CASSTKDRGYNSPLHF	TRBV19	TRBJ1-6
CASTLPGGASGTGELFF	TRBV28	TRBJ2-2
CASSEQVYYEQYF	TRBV2	TRBJ2-7
CASSLGTGYNNEQFF	TRBV7-9	TRBJ2-1
CASSLMFGDRAYNEQFF	TRBV5-1	TRBJ2-1
CASSLWTGDTGKQYF	TRBV27	TRBJ2-7
CASSHQNTGELFF	TRBV7-7	TRBJ2-2